A single sample is the source of the 8 T cell receptor beta chains below, sequenced in a study of STAT3 mutations in large granular lymphocyte leukemia (dated by TCRdb to between 2018 and 2020). Their cognate antigens are unknown. The library was obtained by the immunoSEQ multiplex PCR assay. This is the immuneACCESS table as TCRdb keeps it, with only in-frame sequences that have V and J called. A part of the clones is gone; compared with another copy, unresolved V genes explain less than half, and the rest is unexplained. This sample gives around 5,200 clones in total; about two thirds of them show up just once. The ten largest clones represent roughly 48% of the sample. The full study reports these points: At least one immunodominant TCRbeta clonotype was present in every T-LGLL patient, and multiple immunodominant subclonotypes appeared in about half of the T-LGLL patients.

The sequenced sample was PBMCs. The origin of the receptors is a human donor with T large granular lymphocyte leukemia. Some clones in this sample may be carry-over from other donors' samples.

This clone was counted once. At one of its ends the junction is not consistent with the germline gene, which may arise from a read error. The chain combines TRBV5-6 with TRBJ2-1; 10 bases are a match to TRBD1. The CDR3 loop spans 12 amino acids. In germline, CDR1 is SGHDT, CDR2 YYEEEE. The CDR3, as DNA: TGTGCCAGCAGTTTGACAGGGGGCCCGGGGGTCTTC. This translates into CASSLTGGPGVF.

The chain combines TRBV18 with TRBJ1-2; the D is unclear. Germline V gives CDR1 KGHSH, CDR2 LQKENI. The ends were cut back, 6 bases at V and 8 bases at J, with 19 bases in the middle. This CDR3 region has 14 residues. Here the CDR3 DNA reads TGTGCCAGCTCGCTTACCGGCGGGGATGGGGGCTACACCTTC. Translation gives CASSLTGGDGGYTF.

V gene TRBV10-3 combines with J gene TRBJ2-4; 8 bases match TRBD2. The CDR3 length is 15 residues. Losses at the gene ends were 0 bases for V and 7 bases for J; bases not matched to a gene: 5. The V gene's germline CDR1 is ENHRY and CDR2 SYGVKD. The CDR3: CAISESKRERNIQYF. The CDR3 nucleotides read TGTGCCATCAGTGAGTCTAAGCGGGAGCGGAACATTCAGTACTTC.

The chain combines TRBV9 with TRBJ2-7, with D perhaps matching TRBD1 (5 bases). The CDR3 totals 15 residues. Germline V gene lookup returns CDR1 SGDLS and CDR2 YYNGEE. Trimming left V 5 bases short and J 4 bases short, with 19 bases between. CDR3 protein: CASSPQEGANYEQYF. The DNA for the CDR3 is TGTGCCAGCAGTCCCCAAGAAGGGGCGAATTACGAGCAGTACTTC.

The chain employs TRBV6-9 and TRBJ1-6; D is unresolved. This CDR3 is 13 amino acids long. The V gene lost 10 bases and the J gene lost 8 bases, with 15 bases spanning the gap. The V gene's germline CDR1 is MNHGY and CDR2 SVAAGI. The CDR3 DNA sequence: TGTGCCACACAGCGGTATTGGGATTCACCCCTCCACTTT. Translation: CATQRYWDSPLHF.

V usage is TRBV18 and J usage is TRBJ2-3; 14 bases map to TRBD2. V was pared by 5 bases and J by 0 bases, with 4 bases of the junction left unmatched. The CDR3 extends over 17 amino acids. Germline V gene data show CDR1 as KGHSH and CDR2 as LQKENI. CDR3 in amino acids: CASSGTSGGKSTDTQYF. The CDR3 coding sequence is TGTGCCAGCTCAGGGACTAGCGGGGGCAAGAGCACAGATACGCAGTATTTT.

The rearrangement joins TRBV23-1 to TRBJ1-5, with D perhaps TRBD1 (5 bases). TRBV23-1 carries the ORF label, with uncertain function. Trimming cost V 8 bases and J 4 bases, with 6 bases left between them. This CDR3 comprises 11 residues. In DNA form, the CDR3 reads TGCGCCAGCCGACAGAATCAGCCCCAGCATTTT. This sequence encodes CASRQNQPQHF.

The J gene is TRBJ1-2, the V gene TRBV6-5; D gene unclear. The CDR3 totals 14 residues. Trimming pared 2 bases from V and 1 base from J, leaving 8 bases between. Per the germline V gene, CDR1 is MNHEY and CDR2 is SVGAGI. DNA for the CDR3: TGTGCCAGCAGTTACGGCGCACATAACTATGGCTACACCTTC. Protein sequence: CASSYGAHNYGYTF.